Below, 24 T cell receptor beta chains from the same sample are listed, as sequenced in a study of blood T cell repertoires in COVID-19. Assay used: immunoSEQ multiplex PCR; TCRdb lists only in-frame clones, some missing. This repertoire shows about 480,000 clones, 70% to 90% found once; its top ten account for approximately 2%. What was sequenced was PBMCs or T cells enriched from blood (not recorded which). Every receptor here comes from a young woman with acute COVID-19.

The genes are TRBV27 and TRBJ1-1; tentative D call: TRBD1 (5 bases). V was trimmed by 4 bases and J by 2 bases, leaving 17 bases between them. This CDR3 spans 16 amino acids. CDR1 is MNHEY and CDR2 is SMNVEV in the germline V gene (reference sequence). CDR3 coding DNA: TGTGCCAGCAGTTGGGGAGGCCGGGGCGAAAACACTGAAGCTTTCTTT. Translating gives CASSWGGRGENTEAFF.

This clone was observed a handful of times. The chain recombines TRBV29-1 with TRBJ1-1; 9 nucleotides agree with TRBD1. This CDR3 has 12 amino acids. Trimming at V came to 6 bases and at J to 3 bases, leaving 2 bases not matched to a gene. The germline CDR1 and CDR2 sequences are SQVTM and ANQGSEA. The chain's CDR3 is CSVDRGYTEAFF. The CDR3 nucleotides read TGCAGCGTCGACAGGGGGTACACTGAAGCTTTCTTT.

The V and J genes are TRBV28 and TRBJ1-2; 9 nucleotides line up with TRBD1. The V and J ends lost 11 bases and 7 bases, in that order; junction bases with no gene match: 11. There are 13 residues in the CDR3. Looked up from germline, CDR1 is MDHEN and CDR2 is SYDVKM. CDR3 protein: CAGRDRARGGYTF. The CDR3 DNA reads TGTGCCGGCCGGGACAGGGCTCGCGGTGGCTACACCTTC.

The chain links TRBV10-1 to TRBJ2-5, with TRBD1 matching over 7 bases. Trimming removed 6 bases from V and 3 bases from J; junction bases left unmatched: 10. This CDR3 is 15 amino acids long. In germline, CDR1 is WNHNN, CDR2 SYGVQD (reference sequence). CDR3 residues: CASSAYRDRKETQYF. Written as DNA, the CDR3 is TGCGCCAGCAGCGCTTACCGGGACAGAAAAGAGACCCAGTACTTC.

CDR3 protein: CASSQFQGTALGETQYF. CDR3 sequence (DNA): TGTGCCAGCAGCCAATTCCAGGGGACAGCCTTGGGAGAGACCCAGTACTTC. The V and J genes are TRBV14 and TRBJ2-5; TRBD1 matches at 7 bases. The CDR3 is 17 amino acids. V gave up 2 bases and J gave up 4 bases; unmatched junction bases: 13. Germline V CDR1 and CDR2: SGHDN, FVKESK.

The V call is TRBV27, the J call TRBJ1-3; D not resolved. This CDR3 has 17 amino acids. Germline V gene lookup returns CDR1 MNHEY and CDR2 SMNVEV (reference sequence). Trimming left V 2 bases short and J 0 bases short, with 14 bases between. CDR3 DNA sequence: TGTGCCAGCAGTTTACTCGGTGGCGGGAGCTCTGGAAACACCATATATTTT. This sequence encodes CASSLLGGGSSGNTIYF.

CDR3 sequence (DNA): TGTGCCAGCAGCTTAGGTAGTTACGAGCAGTACTTC. This encodes CASSLGSYEQYF. The chain carries TRBV7-9 and TRBJ2-7; no clear D gene. Looked up from germline, CDR1 is SEHNR and CDR2 is FQNEAQ (reference sequence). Trimming pared 1 base from V and 4 bases from J, leaving 5 bases between. The CDR3 runs to 12 residues.

The V gene is TRBV19, the J gene TRBJ1-5; tentative D call: TRBD1 (5 bases). CDR1 is LNHDA and CDR2 is SQIVND in the germline V gene (reference sequence). This CDR3 has 16 amino acids. Trimming took 3 bases from V and 7 from J, leaving 19 bases between them. The DNA of the CDR3 is TGTGCCAGTAGTATGGGGTGGGCAGGGCCTGGGCAGCCCCAGCATTTT. Its protein product is CASSMGWAGPGQPQHF.

The rearrangement uses TRBV29-1 and TRBJ1-1, with 9 bases aligning to TRBD1. V shed 8 bases, J shed 1 base, and the junction held 8 bases outside the gene matches. The V gene's germline CDR1 is SQVTM and CDR2 ANQGSEA. This CDR3 has 14 residues. DNA of the CDR3: TGCAGCCCATGGGACAGGGCGAGGAACACTGAAGCTTTCTTT. Translating it yields CSPWDRARNTEAFF.

The chain employs TRBV19 and TRBJ2-7, with TRBD1 as a possible D gene (6 bases). The CDR3 consists of 15 residues. Trimming pared 4 bases from V and 0 bases from J, leaving 13 bases between. Germline V gene lookup returns CDR1 LNHDA and CDR2 SQIVND (reference sequence). The CDR3 DNA reads as TGTGCCAGTAGTACCACAGGGCAAAACTCCTACGAGCAGTACTTC. It encodes CASSTTGQNSYEQYF.

In this sample, this clone turned up a few times. This chain joins TRBV7-2 and TRBJ2-7; D might be TRBD2 (6 bases). Trimming removed 6 bases from V and 2 bases from J, with 14 bases in between. The CDR3 consists of 14 residues. Germline V gives CDR1 SGHTA, CDR2 FQGNSA. CDR3 protein: CASRGGAPPYEQYF. The DNA for the CDR3 is TGTGCCAGCAGGGGCGGGGCTCCCCCCTACGAGCAGTACTTC.

The rearrangement uses TRBV6-5 and TRBJ2-1, with D uncertain. V was trimmed by 11 bases and J by 0 bases, leaving 14 bases between them. Germline V gene data show CDR1 as MNHEY and CDR2 as SVGAGI. The CDR3 has 14 residues. CDR3 sequence reads: CASKAGNSYNEQFF. CDR3 coding DNA: TGTGCCTCCAAGGCAGGCAACTCCTACAATGAGCAGTTCTTC.

The chain recombines TRBV6-1 with TRBJ1-5; 7 bases are shared with TRBD1. The CDR3 totals 16 residues. The germline V gene has CDR1 MNHNS and CDR2 SASEGT. V shed 3 bases, J shed 1 base, and the junction held 6 bases outside the gene matches. CDR3 nucleotides: TGTGCCAGCAGTGACCGCTACAGGGGAAGCAATCAGCCCCAGCATTTT. This sequence encodes CASSDRYRGSNQPQHF.

The V and J genes are TRBV7-2 and TRBJ2-2; tentatively, D is TRBD1 (5 bases). CDR1 is SGHTA, CDR2 FQGNSA, per germline. The germline V and J ends were trimmed by 6 bases and 4 bases, with 15 bases remaining between them. This CDR3 has 15 residues. In DNA form, the CDR3 reads TGTGCCAGCAGGGGCAGGGTCTCGACCACCGGGGAGCTGTTTTTT. Amino acids: CASRGRVSTTGELFF.

This chain uses TRBV28 with TRBJ2-7, with 10 nucleotides matching TRBD1. Germline V gives CDR1 MDHEN, CDR2 SYDVKM. With V trimmed by 5 bases and J by 5 bases, 12 bases remained unmatched. There are 16 residues in the CDR3. The CDR3 here is CASSPPRQGARHEQYF. The CDR3 DNA sequence: TGTGCCAGCAGTCCCCCGCGACAGGGGGCTCGACACGAGCAGTACTTC. The full variable domain, completed using reference TRBV28 and TRBJ2-7, is DVKVTQSSRYLVKRTGEKVFLECVQDMDHENMFWYRQDPGLGLRLIYFSYDVKMKEKGDIPEGYSVSREKKERFSLILESASTNQTSMYLCASSPPRQGARHEQYFGPGTRLTVT.

The chain links TRBV4-1 to TRBJ1-1; 7 bases agree with TRBD1. Germline lookup yields CDR1 MGHRA and CDR2 YSYEKL. This CDR3 contains 16 residues. The V segment lost 2 bases and the J segment 0 bases; nucleotides outside the gene matches: 6. The CDR3 here is CASSQIGGGMNTEAFF. The CDR3, as DNA: TGCGCCAGCAGCCAAATAGGGGGCGGGATGAACACTGAAGCTTTCTTT.

The chain combines TRBV9 with TRBJ2-1; 10 bases map to TRBD1. The CDR3 extends over 15 amino acids. J lost 7 bases, V lost 5 bases, and 9 bases had no gene match. CDR1 and CDR2 from the germline V gene are SGDLS and YYNGEE. DNA for the CDR3: TGTGCCAGCAGAGAGACCGGGACAGGGGTAAATGAGCAGTTCTTC. This sequence encodes CASRETGTGVNEQFF.

About this clone: Other nucleotide sequences from this sample produce the same CDR3. This chain connects TRBV28 to TRBJ2-3, with TRBD2 matching 7 bases. Per germline, CDR1 MDHEN and CDR2 SYDVKM. With 3 bases clipped from V and 2 bases from J, the junction kept 2 bases outside the gene matches. The CDR3 covers 14 residues. The CDR3 here is CASSLSGNTDTQYF. DNA of the CDR3: TGTGCCAGCAGTTTGAGCGGGAACACAGATACGCAGTATTTT.

This rearrangement joins TRBV5-4 to TRBJ1-6; TRBD1 agrees at 7 bases. Looked up from germline, CDR1 is SGHNT and CDR2 is YYREEE (reference sequence). There are 15 residues in the CDR3. Unmatched junction bases numbered 9, after V lost 3 bases and J lost 9 bases. CDR3 coding DNA: TGTGCCAGCAGCTGGGGAACAGGGGTCGGTTCACCCCTCCACTTT. It codes for CASSWGTGVGSPLHF.

The chain recombines TRBV11-2 with TRBJ2-7, with TRBD1 matching 9 bases. J gave up 3 bases and V 1 base, and 4 bases lay outside the gene matches. In germline, CDR1 is SGHAT, CDR2 FQNNGV. This CDR3 is built from 15 residues. CDR3 region: CASSLVGQGNYEQYF. The CDR3 DNA reads TGTGCCAGCAGCTTAGTTGGACAGGGGAACTACGAGCAGTACTTC.

This rearrangement joins TRBV5-5 to TRBJ1-1; 8 nucleotides align to TRBD1. The ends lost 4 bases at V and 4 bases at J; junction bases unmatched: 9. The CDR3 has 15 residues. Germline-derived CDR1 and CDR2 are SGHKS and YYEKEE (reference sequence). The CDR3 protein is CASSPWTGSRTEAFF. CDR3 in DNA: TGTGCCAGCAGCCCCTGGACAGGGTCGCGCACTGAAGCTTTCTTT.

The chain uses TRBV7-6 and TRBJ2-2, with TRBD1 matching 10 bases. V trimming: 2 bases; J trimming: 5 bases; junction bases outside the gene matches: 2. The CDR3 contains 15 residues. The V gene's germline CDR1 is SGHVS and CDR2 FNYEAQ. The CDR3, as DNA: TGTGCCAGCAGCTTAAGGACAGGGGGGACCGGGGAGCTGTTTTTT. Translation gives CASSLRTGGTGELFF.

This clone was recorded only once. The chain carries TRBV24-1 and TRBJ2-7, with 10 bases matching TRBD1. Germline values: CDR1 KGHDR, CDR2 SFDVKD. V trimming: 4 bases; J trimming: 7 bases; junction bases outside the gene matches: 6. CDR3 length equals 14 residues. The CDR3 DNA sequence: TGTGCCACCAGTGACACGGGACAGGGGAATGAGCAGTACTTC. Translated, it gives CATSDTGQGNEQYF.

V gene TRBV19 combines with J gene TRBJ1-2; 9 bases fit TRBD1. This CDR3 has 14 residues. Per germline, CDR1 LNHDA and CDR2 SQIVND (reference sequence). V was clipped by 5 bases and J by 8 bases; unmatched bases: 9. Here the CDR3 reads CASSDNRGLKGYTF. CDR3 sequence (DNA): TGTGCCAGTAGTGACAACAGGGGGCTGAAAGGCTACACCTTC.